The 32 T cell receptor beta chains presented below share a single source sample, sequenced in a study of blood T cell repertoires in COVID-19 (dated by TCRdb to about 2020). Libraries were prepared through the immunoSEQ multiplex PCR assay. In TCRdb, the immuneACCESS table is reduced to in-frame sequences with V and J assigned. These tables do not hold every clone; where another copy was compared, an unresolved V gene accounts for under half, and the others remain unexplained. The sample table shows under 200,000 clones, and 80% to 85% are seen once. The ten most abundant clones make up less than 3% of the sample. Sequences were obtained from peripheral blood. The receptors stem from a human donor with acute or convalescent COVID-19. The donor label of this sample is uncertain.

The chain uses TRBV21-1 and TRBJ2-7; the D call TRBD1 from the table was never checked on the DNA. TRBV21-1 is labeled a pseudogene. CDR3 length: 17 amino acids. The chain's CDR3 is CASSTPGQPPVFHEQYF. The CDR3 DNA reads as TGTGCCAGCAGTACACCGGGACAGCCTCCCGTTTTTCACGAGCAGTACTTC.

The sample holds a few counts of this clone. V and J are TRBV3-1 (or the pseudogene TRBV3-2) and TRBJ1-2; TRBD1 agrees at 8 bases. Trimming removed 7 bases from V and 6 bases from J; junction bases left unmatched: 19. Germline CDR1 reads LGHDT; CDR2 reads YNNKEL (reference sequence). The CDR3 consists of 17 residues. The DNA of the CDR3 is TGTGCCAGCACCTTAAGATTGAACACAGGGGGGGGAAATGGCTACACCTTC. Encoded protein: CASTLRLNTGGGNGYTF.

V usage is TRBV19 and J usage is TRBJ1-5, with D perhaps matching TRBD1 (6 bases). Trimming took 5 bases from V and 2 from J, leaving 16 bases between them. CDR1 LNHDA and CDR2 SQIVND come from the germline V gene (reference sequence). This CDR3 region has 16 residues. The CDR3 sequence: CASSLGRGGGNQPQHF. The CDR3 DNA reads TGTGCCAGTAGTCTAGGGAGGGGGGGCGGCAATCAGCCCCAGCATTTT. Drawing the rest from reference TRBV19 and TRBJ1-5, the complete variable domain is DGGITQSPKYLFRKEGQNVTLSCEQNLNHDAMYWYRQDPGQGLRLIYYSQIVNDFQKGDIAEGYSVSREKKESFPLTVTSAQKNPTAFYLCASSLGRGGGNQPQHFGDGTRLSIL.

The chain employs TRBV5-1 and TRBJ2-1; a weak D match, TRBD1 (5 bases). CDR3 length: 13 residues. Between the trimmed V and J ends, which lost 0 bases and 6 bases, there was a span of 7 bases. Germline CDR1 and CDR2: SGHRS and YFSETQ. Here the CDR3 reads CASSLVGANEQFF. CDR3 nucleotides: TGCGCCAGCAGCTTGGTAGGGGCCAATGAGCAGTTCTTC.

The V call is TRBV18, the J call TRBJ1-5; maybe TRBD1 (5 bases). The CDR3 loop spans 15 amino acids. From germline, CDR1 is KGHSH and CDR2 LQKENI. V was pared by 3 bases and J by 0 bases, with 9 bases between. CDR3 sequence reads: CASSPTTDSNQPQHF. CDR3 coding DNA: TGTGCCAGCTCACCCACGACAGATAGCAATCAGCCCCAGCATTTT.

This clone occurred a few times. The CDR3, as DNA: TGTGCCACCAGCAGGAAGGGGATCTCTGGGGCCAACGTCCTGACTTTC. Translating it yields CATSRKGISGANVLTF. The V call is TRBV15, the J call TRBJ2-6; D may be TRBD1 (5 bases). Germline V gene data show CDR1 as LNHNV and CDR2 as YYDKDF (reference sequence). The V end lost 3 bases, the J end lost 0 bases, and 9 bases lay between the germline ends. The length of the CDR3 is 16 residues.

This sequence joins TRBV6-5 and TRBJ1-2; D perhaps matches TRBD1 (5 bases). V was clipped by 7 bases and J by 2 bases, with 11 bases between them. Germline lookup yields CDR1 MNHEY and CDR2 SVGAGI. The length of the CDR3 is 13 residues. Here the CDR3 reads CASTPGPNYGYTF. The CDR3 region has the DNA TGTGCCAGCACCCCAGGGCCCAACTATGGCTACACCTTC.

The chain is built from TRBV29-1 and TRBJ2-5, with D possibly TRBD1 on 5 matching bases. The germline CDR1 and CDR2 sequences are SQVTM and ANQGSEA. Trimming stripped 3 bases from V and 5 bases from J, with 13 bases between. The CDR3 covers 13 residues. CDR3 nucleotide sequence: TGCAGCGTTGATAGCCAGGGCAAGGAGACCCAGTACTTC. Its protein is CSVDSQGKETQYF.

The sample holds a few counts of this clone. The V gene is TRBV5-4, the J gene TRBJ1-3; TRBD1 might be the D (6 bases). This CDR3 has 15 residues. The V gene's germline CDR1 is SGHNT and CDR2 YYREEE (reference sequence). The V end lost 3 bases, the J end lost 2 bases, and 12 bases lay between the germline ends. DNA of the CDR3: TGTGCCAGCAGCTCGGGGGGGGGCACTGGAAACACCATATATTTT. Translated, it gives CASSSGGGTGNTIYF.

The chain employs TRBV21-1 and TRBJ2-6; the tabulated D call, TRBD1, remains unverified against the DNA. TRBV21-1 is a pseudogene locus. This CDR3 comprises 17 residues. CDR3 bases: TGTGCCAGCAGCGACGGGACAGGTCTCTCTGGGGCCAACGTCCTGACTTTC. Translated: CASSDGTGLSGANVLTF.

This rearrangement joins TRBV28 to TRBJ2-7, with a tentative D call TRBD1 (5 bases). V lost 5 bases and J 6 bases, leaving 20 bases between the germline ends. CDR1 and CDR2 from the germline V gene are MDHEN and SYDVKM. CDR3 size: 15 residues. The CDR3 nucleotides are TGTGCCAGCAGTCCCCCGGCGCAGGGCCTGGGCGAGCAGTACTTC. Its translation: CASSPPAQGLGEQYF. The entire variable domain, with the rest obtained from reference TRBV28 and TRBJ2-7, is as follows: DVKVTQSSRYLVKRTGEKVFLECVQDMDHENMFWYRQDPGLGLRLIYFSYDVKMKEKGDIPEGYSVSREKKERFSLILESASTNQTSMYLCASSPPAQGLGEQYFGPGTRLTVT.

The CDR3 nucleotides read TGTGCCATCACCCCGGACTTAGCTGGAAACACCATATATTTT. Translation gives CAITPDLAGNTIYF. The chain carries TRBV10-3 and TRBJ1-3, with D hard to call. Germline CDR1 ENHRY, CDR2 SYGVKD. The CDR3 spans 14 residues. Deletions cut 7 bases from V and 2 bases from J, with 12 bases between.

For the CDR3, the DNA is TGTGCCAGCTCACCACCGGGACAGTCTAACACTGAAGCTTTCTTT. As protein: CASSPPGQSNTEAFF. The chain carries TRBV18 and TRBJ1-1, with 7 bases that match TRBD1. This CDR3 contains 15 residues. Unmatched junction bases numbered 3, after V lost 0 bases and J lost 2 bases. Germline V lookup: CDR1 KGHSH, CDR2 LQKENI.

The V and J genes are TRBV7-9 and TRBJ1-3, with D perhaps matching TRBD1 (6 bases). CDR3 length equals 14 residues. The V end lost 6 bases, the J end lost 1 base, and 10 bases lay between the germline ends. Germline-derived CDR1 and CDR2 are SEHNR and FQNEAQ (reference sequence). The CDR3 nucleotides are TGTGCCAGCAGATTCGGACAGTCTGGAAACACCATATATTTT. Its protein product is CASRFGQSGNTIYF.

The chain links TRBV3-1 (or the pseudogene TRBV3-2) to TRBJ2-7, with 10 bases identical to TRBD1. With V trimmed by 4 bases and J by 5 bases, 8 bases remained unmatched. The germline gives CDR1 LGHDT, CDR2 YNNKEL (reference sequence). The CDR3 covers 15 residues. In DNA, the CDR3 is TGTGCCAGCAGCCCGAGCCGACAGGGGGCCAACGAGCAGTACTTC. This encodes CASSPSRQGANEQYF.

The rearrangement links TRBV2 to TRBJ1-1, with D perhaps TRBD1 (5 bases). The germline gives CDR1 SNHLY, CDR2 FYNNEI. The V gene lost 6 bases and the J gene lost 5 bases, with 19 bases spanning the gap. The length of the CDR3 is 15 residues. CDR3 sequence: CASRGGARVRTEAFF. The CDR3 DNA reads as TGTGCCAGCAGGGGCGGGGCCCGCGTGAGGACTGAAGCTTTCTTT.

The chain carries TRBV30 and TRBJ2-2, with TRBD2 identical over 15 bases. Per the germline V gene, CDR1 is GTSNPN and CDR2 is SVGIG (reference sequence). The CDR3 runs 15 residues. The ends lost 1 base at V and 8 bases at J; junction bases unmatched: 2. The CDR3 spells CAWSEGLAGGGELFF. DNA of the CDR3: TGTGCCTGGAGTGAGGGACTAGCGGGAGGAGGGGAGCTGTTTTTT.

The chain joins TRBV28 to TRBJ2-1; 11 bases fit TRBD2. CDR1 and CDR2 from the germline V gene are MDHEN and SYDVKM. Trimming removed 4 bases from V and 1 base from J; junction bases left unmatched: 3. This CDR3 comprises 16 residues. CDR3 region: CASSSGTSGSYNEQFF. The CDR3 nucleotides read TGTGCCAGCAGTTCCGGGACTAGCGGTTCCTACAATGAGCAGTTCTTC.

The chain joins TRBV4-1 to TRBJ2-2, with 16 bases matching TRBD2. V gave up 4 bases and J gave up 3 bases; unmatched junction bases: 5. The germline gives CDR1 MGHRA, CDR2 YSYEKL. This CDR3 is built from 18 residues. The CDR3 DNA sequence: TGCGCCAGCAGCCCGGGACTAGCGGGGGGGCTGGACACCGGGGAGCTGTTTTTT. Translated: CASSPGLAGGLDTGELFF.

The chain employs TRBV6-5 and TRBJ1-6, with D tentatively TRBD1 (5 bases). Germline V gene sequence: CDR1 MNHEY, CDR2 SVGAGI. CDR3 length: 15 amino acids. The V end lost 0 bases, the J end lost 10 bases, and 13 bases lay between the germline ends. CDR3 nucleotide sequence: TGTGCCAGCAGTTACTCGAACGGGGGAGACTCACCCCTCCACTTT. Translated, it gives CASSYSNGGDSPLHF.

The chain has TRBV14 and TRBJ2-4; TRBD1 agrees at 9 bases. V lost 4 bases, J lost 11 bases, and 18 bases stayed unmatched. Germline assignment: CDR1 SGHDN and CDR2 FVKESK. The CDR3 contains 17 residues. The CDR3 loop reads CASSLSWDGTGRFVQYF. CDR3 sequence (DNA): TGTGCCAGCAGCCTATCATGGGACGGGACAGGGCGGTTTGTTCAGTACTTC.

The chain uses TRBV6-1 and TRBJ2-2; 13 bases are a match to TRBD2. Per germline, CDR1 MNHNS and CDR2 SASEGT. This CDR3 has 21 residues. The V segment lost 2 bases and the J segment 5 bases; nucleotides outside the gene matches: 17. CDR3 nucleotides: TGTGCCAGCAGTGAACGCGGGACGGCTGGACTAGCGGGAGAAAGAACCGGGGAGCTGTTTTTT. Protein: CASSERGTAGLAGERTGELFF.

The chain recombines TRBV28 with TRBJ1-4; D is perhaps TRBD1 (6 bases). The CDR3 runs 15 residues. The V gene lost 4 bases and the J gene lost 7 bases, with 16 bases spanning the gap. The germline V gene encodes CDR1 MDHEN and CDR2 SYDVKM. CDR3: CASSSSQGRVEKLFF. In DNA, the CDR3 is TGTGCCAGCAGTTCATCCCAGGGGCGCGTTGAAAAACTGTTTTTT.

V is TRBV2 and J is TRBJ1-3, with 8 bases matching TRBD1. The CDR3 sequence is 15 residues long. Germline CDR1 and CDR2: SNHLY and FYNNEI. The J segment lost 3 bases and the V segment lost 2 bases, leaving 3 bases of the junction unmatched. CDR3 sequence reads: CASSETGGGGNTIYF. Written as DNA, the CDR3 is TGTGCCAGCAGTGAAACAGGGGGAGGTGGAAACACCATATATTTT.

The chain joins TRBV5-4 to TRBJ2-7; TRBD2 matches 8 bases. This CDR3 has 17 amino acids. Germline V gene data show CDR1 as SGHNT and CDR2 as YYREEE (reference sequence). V gave up 3 bases and J gave up 1 base; unmatched junction bases: 12. Here the CDR3 DNA reads TGTGCCAGCAGCTCCCCCCGGCCTAGCGGGTCTTCCTACGAGCAGTACTTC. Residues: CASSSPRPSGSSYEQYF.

The CDR3 sequence is CASSRTSYEQYF. Written as DNA, the CDR3 is TGTGCCAGTAGTAGGACTAGCTACGAGCAGTACTTC. The chain recombines TRBV19 with TRBJ2-7; 7 bases line up with TRBD2. The CDR3 extends over 12 amino acids. V was clipped by 4 bases and J by 3 bases; unmatched bases: 0. Germline CDR1 is LNHDA and CDR2 is SQIVND (reference sequence). The variable domain in full, completed from reference TRBV19 and TRBJ2-7, reads DGGITQSPKYLFRKEGQNVTLSCEQNLNHDAMYWYRQDPGQGLRLIYYSQIVNDFQKGDIAEGYSVSREKKESFPLTVTSAQKNPTAFYLCASSRTSYEQYFGPGTRLTVT.

The gene calls are TRBV6-5 and TRBJ2-7; D perhaps matches TRBD2 (6 bases). The CDR3 runs to 13 residues. CDR1 and CDR2 from the germline V gene are MNHEY and SVGAGI. The V end lost 8 bases, the J end lost 5 bases, and 16 bases lay between the germline ends. CDR3 protein: CASRGAGYHEQYF. In nucleotides, the CDR3 is TGTGCCAGCCGGGGTGCGGGGTATCACGAGCAGTACTTC.

The rearrangement joins TRBV5-1 to TRBJ2-3, with 7 bases aligning to TRBD2. CDR1 is SGHRS and CDR2 is YFSETQ in the germline V gene. CDR3 size: 16 residues. Unmatched junction bases numbered 7, after V lost 0 bases and J lost 3 bases. CDR3 sequence: CASSLGGGSLTDTQYF. CDR3 coding DNA: TGCGCCAGCAGCTTGGGGGGCGGGAGTCTGACAGATACGCAGTATTTT.

The chain employs TRBV6-5 and TRBJ1-1; the match to TRBD1 covers 9 bases. The junction had 5 bases not matched to a gene; V was cut back by 6 bases and J by 3 bases. The CDR3 covers 14 residues. The germline V gene has CDR1 MNHEY and CDR2 SVGAGI. CDR3 region: CASRARDRDTEAFF. CDR3 sequence (DNA): TGTGCCAGCAGGGCCCGGGACAGGGACACTGAAGCTTTCTTT.

V is TRBV29-1 and J is TRBJ1-1, with 9 bases that match TRBD1. The CDR3 totals 16 residues. V was pared by 5 bases and J by 5 bases, with 15 bases of the junction left unmatched. The germline gives CDR1 SQVTM, CDR2 ANQGSEA. CDR3 coding DNA: TGCAGCGTTCTGTGGACAGGGGCCCCCGCCGGGACTGAAGCTTTCTTT. Translated: CSVLWTGAPAGTEAFF. The full variable domain, in which reference TRBV29-1 and TRBJ1-1 provide the parts outside the CDR3, is SAVISQKPSRDICQRGTSLTIQCQVDSQVTMMFWYRQQPGQSLTLIATANQGSEATYESGFVIDKFPISRPNLTFSTLTVSNMSPEDSSIYLCSVLWTGAPAGTEAFFGQGTRLTVV.

The chain combines TRBV7-6 with TRBJ2-2, with unresolved D. This CDR3 is built from 15 residues. The V gene lost 5 bases and the J gene lost 6 bases, with 16 bases spanning the gap. The germline V gene has CDR1 SGHVS and CDR2 FNYEAQ. CDR3 bases: TGTGCCAGCAGCCCCCTTAATCAGGTGTCCGGGGAGCTGTTTTTT. Residues: CASSPLNQVSGELFF. The full variable domain, rest sourced from reference TRBV7-6 and TRBJ2-2, is GAGVSQSPRYKVTKRGQDVALRCDPISGHVSLYWYRQALGQGPEFLTYFNYEAQQDKSGLPNDRFSAERPEGSISTLTIQRTEQRDSAMYRCASSPLNQVSGELFFGEGSRLTVL.

The rearrangement joins TRBV25-1 to TRBJ2-5; TRBD1 matches 7 bases. Germline trimming cut 4 bases from V and 5 bases from J; bases unmatched to any gene: 7. The germline CDR1 and CDR2 sequences are MGHDK and SYGVNS. This CDR3 has 14 amino acids. The CDR3 bases are TGTGCCAGCAGTGCCCACAGGGGTTCGGAGACCCAGTACTTC. As protein: CASSAHRGSETQYF.